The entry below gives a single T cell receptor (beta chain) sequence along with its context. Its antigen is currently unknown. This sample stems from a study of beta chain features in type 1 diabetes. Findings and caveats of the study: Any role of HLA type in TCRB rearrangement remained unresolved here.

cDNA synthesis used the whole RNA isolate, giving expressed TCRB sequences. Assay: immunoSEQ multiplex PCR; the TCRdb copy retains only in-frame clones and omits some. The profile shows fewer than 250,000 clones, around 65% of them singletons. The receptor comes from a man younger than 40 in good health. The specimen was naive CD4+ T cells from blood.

The CDR3 bases are TGTGCCAGCAGCTTACGACAGGCGTTAGGATACGAGCAGTACTTC. Translated, it gives CASSLRQALGYEQYF. The chain is built from TRBV7-2 and TRBJ2-7; D may be TRBD1 (6 bases). The CDR3 is made up of 15 amino acids. Trimming removed 2 bases from V and 4 bases from J, with 15 bases in between. Germline V gene sequence: CDR1 SGHTA, CDR2 FQGNSA.